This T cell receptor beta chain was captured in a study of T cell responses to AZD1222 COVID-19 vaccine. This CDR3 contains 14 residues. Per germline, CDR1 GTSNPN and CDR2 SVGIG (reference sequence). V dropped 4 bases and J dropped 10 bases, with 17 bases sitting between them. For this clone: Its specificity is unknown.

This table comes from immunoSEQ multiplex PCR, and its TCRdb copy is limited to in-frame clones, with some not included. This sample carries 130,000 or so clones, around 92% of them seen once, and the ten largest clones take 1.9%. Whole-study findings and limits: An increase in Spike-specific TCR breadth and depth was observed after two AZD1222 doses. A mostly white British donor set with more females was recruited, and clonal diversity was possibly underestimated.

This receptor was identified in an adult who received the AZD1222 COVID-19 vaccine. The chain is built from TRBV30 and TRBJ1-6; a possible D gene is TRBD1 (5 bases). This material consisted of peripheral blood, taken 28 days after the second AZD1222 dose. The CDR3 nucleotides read TGTGCCTGGACTCCTTGGGACTTTGGGTCACCCCTCCACTTT. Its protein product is CAWTPWDFGSPLHF.